These T cell receptor beta chains were read from a single sample in a study of blood T cell repertoires in COVID-19. Data came from immunoSEQ multiplex PCR; TCRdb stores just in-frame clones and leaves some out. The table includes about 230,000 clones, 65% to 85% detected once. Sequencing used peripheral blood. All receptors come from a man aged 35 to 55 with acute or convalescent COVID-19. CDR3s include the opening cysteine and the closing phenylalanine or tryptophan. The order of the fields is V gene, J gene, clone size, D gene, CDR3 DNA, CDR3 protein. D genes are given only for firm matches. Not all rows give a size; the values are once, few, many and, for expanded clones, a class.

>TRBV5-1|TRBJ1-4|once|-
TGCGCCAGCAGCCGAGGAACAACTAATGAAAAACTGTTTTTT
CASSRGTTNEKLFF
>TRBV28|TRBJ1-1|-|-
TGTGCCAGCAGTCCTTACAGGACGGGGAACACTGAAGCTTTCTTT
CASSPYRTGNTEAFF
>TRBV24-1|TRBJ2-5|-|TRBD1
TGTGCCACCAGTGATCCCAGACAGGGGGGGGAGACCCAGTACTTC
CATSDPRQGGETQYF
>TRBV7-3|TRBJ1-6|once|-
TGTGCCAGCAGCTTATCGGGGGGCAATTCACCCCTCCACTTT
CASSLSGGNSPLHF
>TRBV7-2|TRBJ1-5|-|-
TGTGCCAGCAGCTTAGCGGAGGATCAGCCCCAGCATTTT
CASSLAEDQPQHF
>TRBV6-5|TRBJ2-1|-|TRBD2
TGTGCCAGCAGTTTGACTAGCGGGACCTACAATGAGCAGTTCTTC
CASSLTSGTYNEQFF
>TRBV4-1|TRBJ1-3|many|-
TGCGCCAGCAGCCAAGAATCGGGAAGAAACACCATATATTTT
CASSQESGRNTIYF
>TRBV7-2|TRBJ2-7|-|TRBD2
TGTGCCAGCAGCTTAGGAGGGACTAGCGGGAGGTTCAGCTCCTACGAGCAGTACTTC
CASSLGGTSGRFSSYEQYF
>TRBV25-1|TRBJ2-1|once|-
TGTGCCAGCAGTGAACAGAAAAACAATGAGCAGTTCTTC
CASSEQKNNEQFF
>TRBV19|TRBJ2-7|many|TRBD1
TGTGCCAGTAGCCCAGGACAGGGCGGCTACGAGCAGTACTTC
CASSPGQGGYEQYF
>TRBV27|TRBJ1-5|-|-
TGTGCCAGCTCGGATCGCGGAGCCCTTTATCAGCCCCAGCATTTT
CASSDRGALYQPQHF
>TRBV9|TRBJ1-2|few|-
TGTGCCAGCAGCCCAACCCTACAGGGTAACTATGGCTACACCTTC
CASSPTLQGNYGYTF
>TRBV11-2|TRBJ2-1|-|-
TGTGCCAGCAGCTCGGACATTTACAATGAGCAGTTCTTC
CASSSDIYNEQFF
>TRBV29-1|TRBJ1-2|-|-
TGCAGCGTCCCGGGGTGGAGCTACACCTTC
CSVPGWSYTF
>TRBV3-1/TRBV3-2|TRBJ1-4|-|-
TGTGCCAGCAGGCTTACAGGGTCTAATGAAAAACTGTTTTTT
CASRLTGSNEKLFF
>TRBV29-1|TRBJ2-7|-|TRBD1
TGCAGCGTCGGGACAGGGAGGGGCTCCTACGAGCAGTACTTC
CSVGTGRGSYEQYF
>TRBV3-1/TRBV3-2|TRBJ1-2|-|TRBD1
TGTGCCAGCAGCCATGCAGGGACAGGGGGCAGCTATGGCTACACCTTC
CASSHAGTGGSYGYTF
>TRBV7-9|TRBJ1-4|-|-
TGTGCCAGCAGCCCCGGGGAAAAACTGTTTTTT
CASSPGEKLFF
>TRBV29-1|TRBJ2-3|once|-
TGCAGCGTTGAAGCCCTAGGAGGATTCACAGATACGCAGTATTTT
CSVEALGGFTDTQYF
>TRBV4-2|TRBJ2-3|-|TRBD2
TGTGCCAGCAGCCAAGATCTAGGACTAGCGGGCCGCACAGATACGCAGTATTTT
CASSQDLGLAGRTDTQYF
>TRBV7-9|TRBJ1-1|-|TRBD1
TGTGCCAGCAGCGTTGGGGACAGGGGGTACACTGAAGCTTTCTTT
CASSVGDRGYTEAFF
>TRBV6-5|TRBJ1-5|-|TRBD1
TGTGCCAGCAGCCTACGACAGGGTACCAATCAGCCCCAGCATTTT
CASSLRQGTNQPQHF
>TRBV5-4|TRBJ2-5|-|-
TGTGCCAGCAGCTCCCGAGGGGGGGGCGAGACCCAGTACTTC
CASSSRGGGETQYF
>TRBV5-1|TRBJ2-1|-|-
TGCGCCAGCAGCCCTGAGGCGGGGGCGTCGAACAATGAGCAGTTCTTC
CASSPEAGASNNEQFF
>TRBV5-4|TRBJ2-5|-|TRBD2
TGTGCCAGCAGCTTGGGATCTATGACTAGCGGAGGGTCCCAGTACTTC
CASSLGSMTSGGSQYF
>TRBV20-1|TRBJ1-5|-|-
TGCAGGGGGGGACCCCAGCCCCAGCATTTT
CRGGPQPQHF
>TRBV4-1|TRBJ1-1|-|-
TGCGCCAGCAGCCAAGATCCCGGTGACACAGAGATGAACACTGAAGCTTTCTTT
CASSQDPGDTEMNTEAFF
>TRBV5-6|TRBJ2-7|-|-
TGTGCCAGCAGCTTGCTAAACCCTAATACCTACGAGCAGTACTTC
CASSLLNPNTYEQYF
>TRBV5-1|TRBJ1-1|-|TRBD1
TGCGCCAGCAGCCCAGGGACAGTCAGGGGTACTGAAGCTTTCTTT
CASSPGTVRGTEAFF
>TRBV2|TRBJ1-5|-|-
TGTGCCAGCAGCTCAATGGGCGGGGGGGCGCCCAATCAGCCCCAGCATTTT
CASSSMGGGAPNQPQHF
>TRBV25-1|TRBJ1-1|-|TRBD1
TGTGCCAGCAGTGAAAATCACAGGGGGATGAACACTGAAGCTTTCTTT
CASSENHRGMNTEAFF
>TRBV23-1|TRBJ2-7|-|TRBD1
TGCGCCAGCAGTCAACGGGGACAGCCAACCTACGAGCAGTACTTC
CASSQRGQPTYEQYF
>TRBV9|TRBJ2-2|-|-
TGTGCCAGCAGGGGGAGACGGGACACCGGGGAGCTGTTTTTT
CASRGRRDTGELFF
>TRBV2|TRBJ2-6|-|-
TGTGCCAGCAGTGAAAGATTAGGGGTTGGGGCCAACGTCCTGACTTTC
CASSERLGVGANVLTF
>TRBV19|TRBJ1-1|-|-
TGTGCCAGTAGTGCAAGGGGCAGTCAGAACACTGAAGCTTTCTTT
CASSARGSQNTEAFF
>TRBV18|TRBJ2-1|-|-
TGTGCCAGCTCACCACAGACGGGGTCTGTCGGGGAGCAGTTCTTC
CASSPQTGSVGEQFF
>TRBV7-9|TRBJ2-7|few|-
TGTGCCAGCATCCCAGAGGACCCAAGGGGCGAGCAGTACTTC
CASIPEDPRGEQYF
>TRBV4-3|TRBJ2-1|-|-
TGCGCCAGCAGCCCTGGACTATACAATGAGCAGTTCTTC
CASSPGLYNEQFF
>TRBV7-2|TRBJ2-7|-|TRBD2
TGTGCCAGCAGCTCAGCGGGAGGCCTTATTCGGGAGCAGTACTTC
CASSSAGGLIREQYF
>TRBV4-1|TRBJ1-3|once|-
TGCGCCAGCAGCCCCAGGCGGGCCTCTGGAAACACCATATATTTT
CASSPRRASGNTIYF
>TRBV5-1|TRBJ1-5|-|-
TGCGCCAGCAGCCCCGGGATCTTGAGCGATCAGCCCCAGCATTTT
CASSPGILSDQPQHF
>TRBV10-3|TRBJ2-1|once|-
TGTGCCATCAGGGGCGTCTCCTACAATGAGCAGTTCTTC
CAIRGVSYNEQFF
>TRBV5-4|TRBJ2-5|-|TRBD2
TGTGCCAGCAGCGTTGGGGCGGGAGGGCCGGCGGAGACCCAGTACTTC
CASSVGAGGPAETQYF
>TRBV18|TRBJ2-1|-|TRBD1
TGTGCCAGCTCACCTCCGGGACAGGGATTCGACAATGAGCAGTTCTTC
CASSPPGQGFDNEQFF
>TRBV6-5|TRBJ2-7|-|-
TGTGCCAGCAGTTCCTACGGGGGCTACGAGCAGTACTTC
CASSSYGGYEQYF
>TRBV10-3|TRBJ1-5|-|-
TGTGCCATCAGTGACAGGGCGGGGGATCAGCCCCAGCATTTT
CAISDRAGDQPQHF
>TRBV18|TRBJ1-1|-|-
TGTGCCAGCTCACCGTACAGGTGGAACACTGAAGCTTTCTTT
CASSPYRWNTEAFF
>TRBV7-2|TRBJ2-5|-|TRBD2
TGTGCCAGCAGCTTAGTCGGACTAGCGGGAGAGGGGGAGACCCAGTACTTC
CASSLVGLAGEGETQYF